The 5 T cell receptor beta chains below all came from one sample that was sequenced in a study of regulatory dendritic cells for organ transplantation. These receptors lack a known antigen. Allogeneic regulatory or mature dendritic cells were co-cultured for 5 days with CFSE-labeled sorted T cells at 1:10. TCRdb keeps only in-frame clones here, not all; method: immunoSEQ multiplex PCR. There are around 4,900 clones in the sample; 60% to 75% occur only once, and roughly 21% lies in the top ten. Sequencing used memory CD8+ T cells from blood cultured with regulatory dendritic cells. Subset reported: CD45RO+ memory T cells. Every receptor here comes from a human donor in good health.

This clone came up once. This chain links TRBV7-3 with TRBJ1-1; D not certain. Per the germline V gene, CDR1 is SGHTA and CDR2 is FQGTGA. The CDR3 contains 16 residues. The V and J ends lost 1 base and 2 bases respectively, with 14 bases between them. In nucleotides, the CDR3 is TGTGCCAGCAGCTTAAGCGGATGGACGGCTAACACTGAAGCTTTCTTT. Encoded protein: CASSLSGWTANTEAFF. The full variable domain, in which reference TRBV7-3 and TRBJ1-1 provide the parts outside the CDR3, is GAGVSQTPSNKVTEKGKYVELRCDPISGHTALYWYRQSLGQGPEFLIYFQGTGAADDSGLPNDRFFAVRPEGSVSTLKIQRTERGDSAVYLCASSLSGWTANTEAFFGQGTRLTVV.

V usage is TRBV7-2 and J usage is TRBJ2-7; D might be TRBD2 (5 bases). The germline V gene encodes CDR1 SGHTA and CDR2 FQGNSA. The CDR3 loop spans 13 amino acids. V gave up 10 bases and J gave up 4 bases, with 17 bases separating them. DNA for the CDR3: TGTGCCATCCCGACTAACTCCCTTTACGAGCAGTACTTC. Translated: CAIPTNSLYEQYF.

This clone has just a few counts. The chain is built from TRBV5-1 and TRBJ2-7, with TRBD1 matching over 10 bases. V trimming: 5 bases; J trimming: 3 bases; junction bases outside the gene matches: 14. The germline V gene encodes CDR1 SGHRS and CDR2 YFSETQ. This CDR3 comprises 17 residues. CDR3 in DNA: TGCGCCAGCAGTTGGACAGGGGGTTCTCCTGGTAACTACGAGCAGTACTTC. Translated, it gives CASSWTGGSPGNYEQYF.

V is TRBV7-8 and J is TRBJ2-3, with 9 bases lining up with TRBD2. The trim removed 0 bases at V and 4 bases at J, leaving 5 bases unmatched. CDR3 length: 16 residues. Germline V gives CDR1 SGHVS, CDR2 FQNEAQ. CDR3 amino acids: CASSLAAAGGPDTQYF. In DNA, the CDR3 is TGTGCCAGCAGCTTAGCGGCAGCGGGAGGTCCAGATACGCAGTATTTT.

This clone has more than one count but fewer than ten. The chain has TRBV6-4 and TRBJ2-1, with 12 nucleotides matching TRBD2. V lost 0 bases, J lost 6 bases, and 0 bases stayed unmatched. This CDR3 is 15 amino acids long. Germline V gene sequence: CDR1 MRHNA, CDR2 SNTAGT. The DNA of the CDR3 is TGTGCCAGCAGTGACTCGACTAGCGGGAGCAATGAGCAGTTCTTC. It encodes CASSDSTSGSNEQFF.